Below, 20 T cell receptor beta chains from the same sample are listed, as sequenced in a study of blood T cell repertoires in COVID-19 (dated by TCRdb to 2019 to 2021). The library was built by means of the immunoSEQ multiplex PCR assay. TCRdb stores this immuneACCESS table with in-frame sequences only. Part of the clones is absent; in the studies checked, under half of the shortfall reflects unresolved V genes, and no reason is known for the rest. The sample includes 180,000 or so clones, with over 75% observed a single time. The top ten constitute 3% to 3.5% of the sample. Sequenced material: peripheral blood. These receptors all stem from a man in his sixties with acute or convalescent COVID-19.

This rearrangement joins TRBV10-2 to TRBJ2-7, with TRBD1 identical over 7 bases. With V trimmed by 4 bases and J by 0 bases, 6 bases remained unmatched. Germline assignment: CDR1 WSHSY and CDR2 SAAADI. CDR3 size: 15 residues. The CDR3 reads CASSGTGTASYEQYF. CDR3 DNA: TGCGCCAGCAGTGGTACCGGGACAGCCTCCTACGAGCAGTACTTC.

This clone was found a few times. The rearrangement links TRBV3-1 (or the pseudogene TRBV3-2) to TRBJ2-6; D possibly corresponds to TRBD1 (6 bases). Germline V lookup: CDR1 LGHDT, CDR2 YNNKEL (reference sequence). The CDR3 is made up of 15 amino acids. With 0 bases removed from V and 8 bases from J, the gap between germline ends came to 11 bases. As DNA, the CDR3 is TGTGCCAGCAGCCAAGATCCACAGGGTCCCAACGTCCTGACTTTC. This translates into CASSQDPQGPNVLTF.

This chain's CDR3 is CASSLGLAGVDEQFF. The CDR3 nucleotides are TGTGCCAGCAGCTTAGGACTAGCGGGAGTGGATGAGCAGTTCTTC. The chain has TRBV7-6 and TRBJ2-1, with 12 bases that match TRBD2. The CDR3 sequence is 15 residues long. Per germline, CDR1 SGHVS and CDR2 FNYEAQ. V lost 1 base and J lost 8; bases outside the gene matches: 3.

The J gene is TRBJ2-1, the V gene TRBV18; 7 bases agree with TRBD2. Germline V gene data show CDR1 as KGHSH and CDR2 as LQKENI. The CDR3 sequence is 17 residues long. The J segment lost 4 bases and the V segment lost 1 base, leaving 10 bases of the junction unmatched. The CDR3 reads CASSPLSAGDGYNEQFF. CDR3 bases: TGTGCCAGCTCACCACTGAGCGCGGGAGATGGTTACAATGAGCAGTTCTTC.

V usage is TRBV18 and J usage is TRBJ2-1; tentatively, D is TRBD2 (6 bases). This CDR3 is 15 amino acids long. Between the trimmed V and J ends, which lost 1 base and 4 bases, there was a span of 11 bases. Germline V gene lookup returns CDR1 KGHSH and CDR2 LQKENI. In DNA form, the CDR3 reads TGTGCCAGCTCACCACTACTAGCCAATTACAATGAGCAGTTCTTC. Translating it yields CASSPLLANYNEQFF.

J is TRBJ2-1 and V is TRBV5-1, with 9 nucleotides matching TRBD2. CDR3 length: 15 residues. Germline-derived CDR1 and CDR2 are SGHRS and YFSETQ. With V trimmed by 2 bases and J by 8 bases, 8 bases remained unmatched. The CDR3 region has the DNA TGCGCCAGCAGCTTACTAGCGGGTCAGGGATATGAGCAGTTCTTC. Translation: CASSLLAGQGYEQFF.

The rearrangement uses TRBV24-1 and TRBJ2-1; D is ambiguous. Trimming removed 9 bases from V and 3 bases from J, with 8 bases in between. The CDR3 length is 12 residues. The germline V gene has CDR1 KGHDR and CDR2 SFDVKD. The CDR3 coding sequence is TGTGCCACCTCTGAGAACTACAATGAGCAGTTCTTC. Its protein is CATSENYNEQFF.

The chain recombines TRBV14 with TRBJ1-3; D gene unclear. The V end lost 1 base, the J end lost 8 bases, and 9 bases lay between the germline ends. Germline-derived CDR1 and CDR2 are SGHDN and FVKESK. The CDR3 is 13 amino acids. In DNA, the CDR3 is TGTGCCAGCAGCCAAGTCGGGAGGGACACCATATATTTT. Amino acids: CASSQVGRDTIYF.

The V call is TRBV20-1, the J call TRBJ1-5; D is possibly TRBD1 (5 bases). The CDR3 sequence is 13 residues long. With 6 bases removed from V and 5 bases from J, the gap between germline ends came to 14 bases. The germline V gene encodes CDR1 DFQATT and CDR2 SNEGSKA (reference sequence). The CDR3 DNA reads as TGCAGTGCCAGTGGGGGAGGGGATCAGCCCCAGCATTTT. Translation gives CSASGGGDQPQHF.

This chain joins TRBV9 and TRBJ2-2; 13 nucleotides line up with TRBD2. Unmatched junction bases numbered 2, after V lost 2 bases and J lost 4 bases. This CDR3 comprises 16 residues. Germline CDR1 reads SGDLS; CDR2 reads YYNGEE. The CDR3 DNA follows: TGTGCCAGCAGCGTGAGGACTAGCGGGAGCACCGGGGAGCTGTTTTTT. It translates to CASSVRTSGSTGELFF.

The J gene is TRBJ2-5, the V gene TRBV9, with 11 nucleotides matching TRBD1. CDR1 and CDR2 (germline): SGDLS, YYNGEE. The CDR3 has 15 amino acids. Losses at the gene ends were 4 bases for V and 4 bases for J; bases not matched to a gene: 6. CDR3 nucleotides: TGTGCCAGCAGCATTACGGGACAGGGGGGAGAGACCCAGTACTTC. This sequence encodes CASSITGQGGETQYF.

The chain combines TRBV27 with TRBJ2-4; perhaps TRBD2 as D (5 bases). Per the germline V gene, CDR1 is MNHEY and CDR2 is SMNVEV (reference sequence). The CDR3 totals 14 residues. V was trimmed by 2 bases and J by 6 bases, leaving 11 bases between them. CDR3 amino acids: CASSLGGFRNIQYF. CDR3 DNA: TGTGCCAGCAGTTTAGGCGGGTTCAGAAACATTCAGTACTTC.

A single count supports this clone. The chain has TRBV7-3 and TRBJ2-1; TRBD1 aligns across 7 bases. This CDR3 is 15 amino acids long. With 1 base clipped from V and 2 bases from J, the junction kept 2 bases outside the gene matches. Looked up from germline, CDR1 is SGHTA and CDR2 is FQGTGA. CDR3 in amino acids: CASSLKRGPYNEQFF. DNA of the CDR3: TGTGCCAGCAGCTTAAAAAGGGGGCCCTACAATGAGCAGTTCTTC.

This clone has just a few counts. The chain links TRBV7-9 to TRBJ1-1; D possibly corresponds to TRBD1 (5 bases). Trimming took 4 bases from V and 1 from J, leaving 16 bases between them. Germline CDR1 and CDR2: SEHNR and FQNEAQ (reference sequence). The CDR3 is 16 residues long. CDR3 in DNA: TGTGCCAGCAGCTCCGGGGGAGGAATAGGGAACACTGAAGCTTTCTTT. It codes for CASSSGGGIGNTEAFF.

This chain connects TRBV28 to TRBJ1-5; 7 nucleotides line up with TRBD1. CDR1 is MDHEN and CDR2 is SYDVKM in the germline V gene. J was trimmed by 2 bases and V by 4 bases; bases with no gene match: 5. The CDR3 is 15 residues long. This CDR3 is CASSSTGARNQPQHF. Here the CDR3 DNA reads TGTGCCAGCAGTTCCACAGGGGCACGCAATCAGCCCCAGCATTTT.

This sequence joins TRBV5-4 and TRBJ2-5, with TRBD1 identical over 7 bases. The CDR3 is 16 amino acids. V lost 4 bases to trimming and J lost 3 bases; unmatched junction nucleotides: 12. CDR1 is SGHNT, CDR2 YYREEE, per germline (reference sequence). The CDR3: CASSRGGTGQKETQYF. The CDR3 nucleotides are TGTGCCAGCAGCAGAGGTGGGACGGGACAGAAAGAGACCCAGTACTTC.

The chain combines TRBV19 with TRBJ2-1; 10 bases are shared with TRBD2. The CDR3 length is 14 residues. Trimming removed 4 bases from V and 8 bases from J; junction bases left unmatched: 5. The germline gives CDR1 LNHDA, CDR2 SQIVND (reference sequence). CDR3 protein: CASSKTSGSHEQFF. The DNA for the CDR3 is TGTGCCAGTAGTAAGACTAGCGGGTCCCATGAGCAGTTCTTC. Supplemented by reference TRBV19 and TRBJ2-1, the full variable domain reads DGGITQSPKYLFRKEGQNVTLSCEQNLNHDAMYWYRQDPGQGLRLIYYSQIVNDFQKGDIAEGYSVSREKKESFPLTVTSAQKNPTAFYLCASSKTSGSHEQFFGPGTRLTVL.

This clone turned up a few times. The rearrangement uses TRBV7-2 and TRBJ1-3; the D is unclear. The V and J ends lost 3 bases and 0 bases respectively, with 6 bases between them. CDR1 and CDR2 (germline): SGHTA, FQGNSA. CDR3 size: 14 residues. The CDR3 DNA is TGTGCCAGCAGCTTTCCGAGCTCTGGAAACACCATATATTTT. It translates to CASSFPSSGNTIYF.

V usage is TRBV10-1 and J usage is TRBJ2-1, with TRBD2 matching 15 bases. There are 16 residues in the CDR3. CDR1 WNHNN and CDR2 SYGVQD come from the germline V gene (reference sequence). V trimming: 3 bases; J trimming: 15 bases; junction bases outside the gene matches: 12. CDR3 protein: CASSEWGGTSGRIGFF. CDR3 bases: TGCGCCAGCAGTGAATGGGGAGGGACTAGCGGGAGGATCGGGTTCTTC.

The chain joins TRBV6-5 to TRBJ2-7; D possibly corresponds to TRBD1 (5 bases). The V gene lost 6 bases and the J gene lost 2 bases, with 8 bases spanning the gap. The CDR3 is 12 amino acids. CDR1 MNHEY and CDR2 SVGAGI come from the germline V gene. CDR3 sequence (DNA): TGTGCCAGCAGAGACAGTACCTACGAGCAGTACTTC. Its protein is CASRDSTYEQYF.